This entry features one T cell receptor (beta chain) sequence. Original data processing: The authors estimated nucleated cell counts from reference gene primer amplification. Clones were sequenced by immunoSEQ multiplex PCR, and TCRdb holds only the in-frame ones, with some missing. The V and J calls and clone size are taken from that table; D and trimming were inferred from the DNA. The repertoire holds some 300,000 clones, with more than 80% as singletons. This specimen belongs to a study of blood T cell repertoires in COVID-19. Study overall: Samples representing acute and convalescent COVID-19 were sourced from the United States, Italy and Spain. T cells, B-cell-depleted T cells, or PBMCs supplied cDNA or gDNA.

The CDR3 contains 16 residues. CDR1 is SGHDT and CDR2 is YYEEEE in the germline V gene. The germline V and J ends were trimmed by 2 bases and 0 bases, with 12 bases remaining between them. Seattle participants joined during active infection and were tracked over time. The source is a woman aged 50 to 60 with COVID-19, enrolled during active disease. Sequencing was done on a sample of peripheral blood. The chain joins TRBV5-6 to TRBJ1-3; no definite D call. CDR3 protein: CASSFEQTNSGNTIYF. The CDR3 nucleotides are TGTGCCAGCAGCTTCGAACAAACCAACTCTGGAAACACCATATATTTT.